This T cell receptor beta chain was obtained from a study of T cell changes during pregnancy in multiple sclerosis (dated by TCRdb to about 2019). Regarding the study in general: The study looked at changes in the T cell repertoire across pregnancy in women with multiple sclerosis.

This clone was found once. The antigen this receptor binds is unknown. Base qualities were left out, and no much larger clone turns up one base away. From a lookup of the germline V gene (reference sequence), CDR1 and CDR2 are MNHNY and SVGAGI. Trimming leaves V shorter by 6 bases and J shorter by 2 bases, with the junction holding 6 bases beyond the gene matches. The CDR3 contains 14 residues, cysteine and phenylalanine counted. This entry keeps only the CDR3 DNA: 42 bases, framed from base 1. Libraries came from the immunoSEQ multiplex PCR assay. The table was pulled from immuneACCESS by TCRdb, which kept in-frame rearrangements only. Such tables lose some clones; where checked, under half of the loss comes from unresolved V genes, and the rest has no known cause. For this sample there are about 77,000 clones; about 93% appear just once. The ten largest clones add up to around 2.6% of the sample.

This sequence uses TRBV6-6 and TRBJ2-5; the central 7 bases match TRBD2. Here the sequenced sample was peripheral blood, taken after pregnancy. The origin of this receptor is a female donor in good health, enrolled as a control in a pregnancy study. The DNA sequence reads TGTGCCAGCAGACTACTCGGGGGGCAAGAGACCCAGTACTTC. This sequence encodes CASRLLGGQETQYF.